Detailed here is one TCR beta chain. This table comes from immunoSEQ multiplex PCR, and its TCRdb copy is limited to in-frame clones, with some not included. The sample lists some 130,000 clones, over 80% occurring once. This sample stems from a study of blood T cell repertoires in COVID-19. Germline V CDR1 and CDR2: ENHRY, SYGVKD. V shed 3 bases and J shed 0 bases, with 6 bases lying between them. The CDR3 length is 13 residues. The sequence was obtained from a man aged 70-80 years with acute or convalescent COVID-19. The sample comprised peripheral blood. The chain combines TRBV10-3 with TRBJ2-7; D might be TRBD2 (5 bases). Here the CDR3 DNA reads TGTGCCATCAGTGACCGGGACTCCTACGAGCAGTACTTC. Its protein is CAISDRDSYEQYF.